This T cell receptor (beta chain) was retrieved from a study of cytomegalovirus exposure and HLA in healthy donors. Overall study results and limits: The CMV antigen specificity of a few CMV-associated chains was confirmed through in vitro analysis.

13 Jbeta primers and 60 Vbeta primers were used for the PCR. Produced via immunoSEQ multiplex PCR; TCRdb's table is partial and in-frame only. The sample holds about 160,000 clones, roughly 80% seen once. A word on this clone: The antigen is undetermined.

Germline CDR1 and CDR2: SQVTM and ANQGSEA. This CDR3 contains 12 residues. The V end lost 7 bases, the J end lost 7 bases, and 17 bases lay between the germline ends. The receptor was isolated from a female donor in good health and CMV-seronegative. The V gene is TRBV29-1, the J gene TRBJ2-7; maybe TRBD2 (6 bases). Sequencing was carried out using PBMCs. The DNA of the CDR3 is TGCAGCGCACTCCAGACGGGGAGGGAGCAGTACTTC. It is translated as CSALQTGREQYF.